This T cell receptor beta chain was found in a study of somatic mutations in cytotoxic T cells in rheumatoid arthritis. Study information: Patient blood was drawn as 30 ml EDTA; the draw came right after diagnosis and before any treatment.

Germline values: CDR1 LGHNA, CDR2 YSLEER. CDR3 length: 18 residues. V lost 0 bases to trimming and J lost 0 bases, with 15 bases between them. Study findings and constraints: The modest underrepresentation of TRBV07 observed in rheumatoid arthritis patients was not subjected to multiple-comparison adjustment.

With respect to this clone: Its target is unknown.

Produced via immunoSEQ multiplex PCR; TCRdb's table is partial and in-frame only. In the table there are 4,000 to 5,000 clones, around three quarters of which are singletons. The clonotype comes from an adult with rheumatoid arthritis. The chain uses TRBV4-3 and TRBJ1-3; D perhaps matches TRBD1 (6 bases). Sequenced material: CD8+ T cells sorted from blood. CDR3 protein: CASSQDSLQGGSGNTIYF. The CDR3 DNA follows: TGCGCCAGCAGCCAAGACAGTCTTCAAGGGGGCTCTGGAAACACCATATATTTT.